These T cell receptor beta chains were read from a single sample in a study of blood T cell repertoires in COVID-19. Measured with immunoSEQ multiplex PCR; TCRdb has only the in-frame clones, and not every one. The sample carries hundreds of thousands of clones, approximately 84% recorded once. The sample was peripheral blood. These TCRs come from an elderly woman with acute or convalescent COVID-19. Each CDR3 is given with its conserved first and last residue. A D gene is named only where the DNA matches it firmly. Only part of the rows carry a size: once, few, many, or a class if the clone is expanded.

v_call	j_call	cdr3_length	clone_size	d_call	cdr3_nt	cdr3_aa
TRBV10-3	TRBJ1-5	15	-	TRBD1	TGTGCCATCAGTTACGGGACAGGGGGCGATCAGCCCCAGCATTTT	CAISYGTGGDQPQHF
TRBV6-5	TRBJ2-1	14	-	TRBD1	TGTGCCAGCAAGACGGACAGGTCCTACAATGAGCAGTTCTTC	CASKTDRSYNEQFF
TRBV5-6	TRBJ2-6	15	-	-	TGTGCCAGCAGCTTGGAGGGGTCTGGGGCCAACGTCCTGACTTTC	CASSLEGSGANVLTF
TRBV24-1	TRBJ2-3	17	-	TRBD2	TGTGCCACCAGTGATTTGCAAAGGCTAGCGGGGAGCTATACGCAGTATTTT	CATSDLQRLAGSYTQYF
TRBV14	TRBJ1-4	15	-	-	TGTGCCAGCAGCCAAGTGGCGGGGGCCACCGAAAAACTGTTTTTT	CASSQVAGATEKLFF
TRBV7-9	TRBJ1-3	16	few	-	TGTGCCAGCAGCTTAGCGGCAGGGCATTCTGGAAACACCATATATTTT	CASSLAAGHSGNTIYF
TRBV5-4	TRBJ2-3	19	-	TRBD1	TGTGCCAGCAGGGGGAGGGGGACAGGGGTGTCGAGGGGCACAGATACGCAGTATTTT	CASRGRGTGVSRGTDTQYF
TRBV7-2	TRBJ2-1	16	-	TRBD2	TGTGCCAGCAGCTTAGGGGGGACTAGCGGTTACAATGAGCAGTTCTTC	CASSLGGTSGYNEQFF
TRBV5-4	TRBJ2-3	14	-	-	TGTGCCAGCAGCTCTGGGGCTAGCACAGATACGCAGTATTTT	CASSSGASTDTQYF
TRBV2	TRBJ2-3	15	-	-	TGTGCCAGCAGTTTTCTAGGGGGTGGCACAGATACGCAGTATTTT	CASSFLGGGTDTQYF
TRBV7-2	TRBJ1-1	14	-	-	TGTGCCAGCAGCCATGGACAGATGAACACTGAAGCTTTCTTT	CASSHGQMNTEAFF
TRBV29-1	TRBJ2-3	15	-	-	TGCAGCGTTGAAGATCGGCGGAAGGGCACAGATACGCAGTATTTT	CSVEDRRKGTDTQYF
TRBV5-6	TRBJ2-3	18	-	TRBD2	TGTGCCAGCAGCTTGGTCTGGACTAGCGGGGGGGCAACAGATACGCAGTATTTT	CASSLVWTSGGATDTQYF
TRBV3-1/TRBV3-2	TRBJ2-2	17	-	TRBD2	TGTGCCAGCAGCCAAGATGAACTAGCGGGAGTCGCCGGGGAGCTGTTTTTT	CASSQDELAGVAGELFF
TRBV4-2	TRBJ2-7	16	-	-	TGTGCCAGCAGCCAAGAGTCGGGGACACCTTCCTACGAGCAGTACTTC	CASSQESGTPSYEQYF
TRBV7-3	TRBJ2-3	14	-	-	TGTGCCAGCAGCTTACGGGGATCCACAGATACGCAGTATTTT	CASSLRGSTDTQYF
TRBV4-1	TRBJ2-7	14	-	TRBD1	TGCGCCAGCAGCCAAGGCGACAGGGGCTACGAGCAGTACTTC	CASSQGDRGYEQYF
TRBV9	TRBJ1-2	16	-	-	TGTGCCAGCAGCGTAGATTTTCGGGGACACGTCTATGGCTACACCTTC	CASSVDFRGHVYGYTF
TRBV6-5	TRBJ1-5	13	-	-	TGTGCCAGCAGGAGCCGCTTCAATCAGCCCCAGCATTTT	CASRSRFNQPQHF
TRBV6-5	TRBJ1-5	14	-	-	TGTGCCAGCAGCTTACAGGGTTCGAATCAGCCCCAGCATTTT	CASSLQGSNQPQHF
TRBV5-1	TRBJ2-7	16	-	-	TGCGCCAGCAGCTTGGCCTCAGAAGCGGCTACCTACGAGCAGTACTTC	CASSLASEAATYEQYF
TRBV10-3	TRBJ1-5	14	-	TRBD1	TGTGCCATCAGTGAGGGACAGGGGCCTCAGCCCCAGCATTTT	CAISEGQGPQPQHF
TRBV11-1	TRBJ2-2	16	-	TRBD1	TGTGCCAGCAGTCGACAGGGGGCGTCGAACACCGGGGAGCTGTTTTTT	CASSRQGASNTGELFF
TRBV28	TRBJ1-2	14	few	-	TGTGCCAGCAGCCCCACAGGGATTGCCGGTGGCTACACCTTC	CASSPTGIAGGYTF
TRBV5-6	TRBJ1-6	16	-	TRBD1	TGTGCCAGCAGCTGGCGGACAGGGTGGGGCAATTCACCCCTCCACTTT	CASSWRTGWGNSPLHF
TRBV12-3/TRBV12-4	TRBJ2-7	13	-	TRBD2	TGTGCCAGCAACCGGGGACTAGCCTACGAGCAGTACTTC	CASNRGLAYEQYF
TRBV19	TRBJ2-7	15	-	-	TGTGCCAGTAGTTGGGAACTGACCGGCCGGGGCGAGCAGTACTTC	CASSWELTGRGEQYF
TRBV27	TRBJ1-2	12	-	TRBD1	TGTGCCAGCAGTGACAGGGGGTATGGCTACACCTTC	CASSDRGYGYTF
TRBV15	TRBJ1-1	15	-	TRBD1	TGTGCCACCAGCAGTCTAGGGGGCCTGAACCCTGAAGCTTTCTTT	CATSSLGGLNPEAFF
TRBV5-1	TRBJ2-3	16	-	-	TGCGCCAGCAGCTTGGGTTCGCGTGCTAGCACAGATACGCAGTATTTT	CASSLGSRASTDTQYF
TRBV11-2	TRBJ1-6	15	-	-	TGTGCCAGCAGTACGGGGATGGCTTATAATTCACCCCTCCACTTT	CASSTGMAYNSPLHF
TRBV18	TRBJ1-5	16	-	TRBD1	TGTGCCAGCTCACGTGGCTTGGGACAGGGTAGTCAGCCCCAGCATTTT	CASSRGLGQGSQPQHF
TRBV18	TRBJ1-1	15	-	-	TGTGCCAGCTCAGGGGCGCGGGGAAGGACCACTGAAGCTTTCTTT	CASSGARGRTTEAFF
TRBV19	TRBJ1-5	15	-	-	TGTGCCAGTAGTATAAGTCACAGCCCCCAGGGGACCCAGCATTTT	CASSISHSPQGTQHF
TRBV15	TRBJ1-1	15	few	-	TGTGCCACCAGCAGAGTTAGCCTAGCGAACACTGAAGCTTTCTTT	CATSRVSLANTEAFF
TRBV5-1	TRBJ1-4	14	-	TRBD1	TGCGCCAGCAGCACAGGGGGCGCGAATGAAAAACTGTTTTTT	CASSTGGANEKLFF
TRBV6-5	TRBJ1-3	13	once	-	TGTGCCAGCCGGGAGACAGCTGGAAACACCATATATTTT	CASRETAGNTIYF
TRBV28	TRBJ1-1	13	-	-	TGTGCCAGCAGTTTAGCCAGAAACACTGAAGCTTTCTTT	CASSLARNTEAFF
TRBV19	TRBJ2-3	15	-	TRBD2	TGTGCCAGTAGGACCTCAGGGACTAGCCCAGATACGCAGTATTTT	CASRTSGTSPDTQYF
TRBV5-1	TRBJ1-4	15	once	TRBD1	TGCGCCAGCAGCTTGGGCGGGACAGGGGCTGAAAAACTGTTTTTT	CASSLGGTGAEKLFF
TRBV5-4	TRBJ2-3	15	-	-	TGTGCCAGCAGCTCCGGGGGGCTTTCCACAGATACGCAGTATTTT	CASSSGGLSTDTQYF
TRBV5-4	TRBJ1-3	16	-	-	TGTGCCAGCAGCCGAGGGACTTTTAGCTCTGGAAACACCATATATTTT	CASSRGTFSSGNTIYF
TRBV20-1	TRBJ2-5	15	-	TRBD2	TGCAGTGCTACTGATACTAGCGGGAGACAAGAGACCCAGTACTTC	CSATDTSGRQETQYF
TRBV18	TRBJ2-3	18	-	TRBD2	TGTGCCAGCTCTCCCTCTCCTAGACTAGCGGGTAGCACAGATACGCAGTATTTT	CASSPSPRLAGSTDTQYF
TRBV19	TRBJ1-5	13	few	-	TGTGCCAGTAGTATGACTCTAGAACAGCCCCAGCATTTT	CASSMTLEQPQHF
TRBV7-9	TRBJ1-2	15	-	-	TGTGCCAGCAGCTTAGATCAGGGTACCTACTATGGCTACACCTTC	CASSLDQGTYYGYTF
TRBV7-9	TRBJ2-7	15	few	TRBD1	TGTGCCAGCAGCTATATGGGACAGGGGCCCGACGAGCAGTACTTC	CASSYMGQGPDEQYF
TRBV4-2	TRBJ1-6	16	-	TRBD1	TGTGCCAGCAGCCAACCCGGGACAGGGGCTTTTTCACCCCTCCACTTT	CASSQPGTGAFSPLHF